The rows below give T cell receptor beta chains drawn from one sample of a study of blood T cell repertoires in COVID-19. Clones were read by immunoSEQ multiplex PCR, and TCRdb kept only the in-frame ones, dropping some. This sample yields about 74,000 clones, of which about 91% are seen a single time; about 7% belongs to the top ten. The sequenced material came from peripheral blood. The receptors shown here come from a woman aged 80 or over with acute or convalescent COVID-19. The CDR3 runs from the conserved cysteine through the conserved F or W. D genes are given only for firm matches. Expanded clones are given a class, and other clones once, few, many or no size at all.

j_gene | abundance | v_gene | d_gene | CDR3nt | CDR3aa
TRBJ1-2 | NA | TRBV27 | NA | TGTGCCAGCAGTTTATCGGGCGTCGCCGGCTACACCTTC | CASSLSGVAGYTF
TRBJ2-5 | NA | TRBV5-1 | NA | TGCGCCAGCAAGTTTGTCGGGGAGGAGACCCAGTACTTC | CASKFVGEETQYF
TRBJ2-5 | NA | TRBV5-8 | TRBD1 | TGTGCCAGCAGCCCCGACAGGGTTGGGGCGGAGACCCAGTACTTC | CASSPDRVGAETQYF
TRBJ1-1 | NA | TRBV2 | NA | TGTGCCAGCAGTGAAGCGTACCCGGTGAACACTGAAGCTTTCTTT | CASSEAYPVNTEAFF
TRBJ2-2 | NA | TRBV14 | TRBD1 | TGTGCCAGCAGCCAAGTTTGGGACAGGGGGACCGGGGAGCTGTTTTTT | CASSQVWDRGTGELFF
TRBJ1-5 | NA | TRBV18 | NA | TGTGCCAGCTCACCCTACGGGGAGAGCAATCAGCCCCAGCATTTT | CASSPYGESNQPQHF
TRBJ1-5 | NA | TRBV4-3 | NA | TGCGCCAGCAGCCAAGATCTAATCTTAGCCTCGAATCAGCCCCAGCATTTT | CASSQDLILASNQPQHF
TRBJ1-1 | NA | TRBV19 | NA | TGTGCCAGTAGAACAAAAAAGTGGAACACTGAAGCTTTCTTT | CASRTKKWNTEAFF
TRBJ1-1 | NA | TRBV18 | NA | TGTGCCAGCTCAAACAAGAACACTGAAGCTTTCTTT | CASSNKNTEAFF
TRBJ1-6 | NA | TRBV5-6 | TRBD1 | TGTGCCAGCAGTTGGACAGGGCTCAATTCACCCCTCCACTTT | CASSWTGLNSPLHF
TRBJ1-3 | NA | TRBV18 | TRBD1 | TGTGCCAGCTCACCAACCCGGGACAGTGGAAACACCATATATTTT | CASSPTRDSGNTIYF
TRBJ1-4 | NA | TRBV18 | TRBD1 | TGTGCCAGCTCACCAGTAGACAGGGGTTTTGGTGAAAAACTGTTTTTT | CASSPVDRGFGEKLFF
TRBJ1-3 | NA | TRBV7-9 | TRBD1 | TGTGCCAGCAGGCAGTCAGGGGGCTCTGGAAACACCATATATTTT | CASRQSGGSGNTIYF
TRBJ1-5 | NA | TRBV6-5 | NA | TGTGCCAGCAGTTACGGAGCGGAGCAGCCCCAGCATTTT | CASSYGAEQPQHF
TRBJ2-5 | once | TRBV5-6 | TRBD1 | TGTGCCAGCAGCCAACCCCCCGGGACAGGGGCGCGGCAAGAGACCCAGTACTTC | CASSQPPGTGARQETQYF
TRBJ2-3 | NA | TRBV7-9 | NA | TGTGCCAGCAGCTTACCATCCTTAGGGGTCCGCACAGATACGCAGTATTTT | CASSLPSLGVRTDTQYF
TRBJ1-2 | once | TRBV2 | NA | TGTGCCAGCAGTGATACTGGGGGGGGCTATGGCTACACCTTC | CASSDTGGGYGYTF
TRBJ2-1 | NA | TRBV30 | TRBD2 | TGTGCCTGGAGTGGGGTAAGCGGGGGCTACAATGAGCAGTTCTTC | CAWSGVSGGYNEQFF
TRBJ2-7 | NA | TRBV12-3/TRBV12-4 | NA | TGTGCCAGCAGTCACCATCAGGGGTACGAGCAGTACTTC | CASSHHQGYEQYF
TRBJ2-1 | NA | TRBV2 | TRBD2 | TGTGCCAGCAGTGCTCGGGGGGGCCTGAAGTTCTTC | CASSARGGLKFF
TRBJ1-4 | NA | TRBV28 | TRBD1 | TGTGCCAGCAGTTTAGGGGACAGGGATGAAAAACTGTTTTTT | CASSLGDRDEKLFF
TRBJ1-2 | NA | TRBV7-8 | NA | TGTGCCAGCAGCTTAAAGGCACGCGGAGTGGATGGCTACACCTTC | CASSLKARGVDGYTF
TRBJ2-5 | NA | TRBV5-4 | NA | TGTGCCAGCAGCTTTTGGACAGCGAAAGAGACCCAGTACTTC | CASSFWTAKETQYF
TRBJ2-1 | NA | TRBV10-3 | NA | TGTGCCAGTACACCCGGGGATAGCTCCTACAATGAGCAGTTCTTC | CASTPGDSSYNEQFF
TRBJ2-2 | NA | TRBV9 | TRBD2 | TGTGCCAGCAGCATAGTTAGCGGGGCCAACACCGGGGAGCTGTTTTTT | CASSIVSGANTGELFF
TRBJ2-2 | NA | TRBV28 | TRBD1 | TGTGCCAGCAGTGCGCGGACAGGGCTGGGCGGGGAGCTGTTTTTT | CASSARTGLGGELFF
TRBJ2-7 | NA | TRBV27 | NA | TGTGCCAGCAGTCCCACTTTTGGGGGGAACTACGAGCAGTACTTC | CASSPTFGGNYEQYF
TRBJ2-5 | NA | TRBV7-6 | TRBD2 | TGTGCCAGCAGCTCACCCATTGGACTAGCGGGGGGAGAGACCCAGTACTTC | CASSSPIGLAGGETQYF
TRBJ1-2 | once | TRBV19 | TRBD1 | TGTGCCAGTAGTATACAGGGGGCTGTTCGGGGCTACACCTTC | CASSIQGAVRGYTF
TRBJ1-5 | NA | TRBV19 | TRBD1 | TGTGCCAGTAGTACAAAGGGACAGTATAGCAATCAGCCCCAGCATTTT | CASSTKGQYSNQPQHF
TRBJ2-7 | NA | TRBV7-2 | TRBD2 | TGTGCCAGCAGCCCCCGGATACTAGCGGACTACGAGCAGTACTTC | CASSPRILADYEQYF
TRBJ2-3 | NA | TRBV5-1 | NA | TGCGCCAGCAGCCAAGGACAAAACACAGATACGCAGTATTTT | CASSQGQNTDTQYF
TRBJ2-2 | NA | TRBV5-1 | NA | TGCGCCAGCAGCTTGTGGGGGACAAAGAACACCGGGGAGCTGTTTTTT | CASSLWGTKNTGELFF
TRBJ1-1 | NA | TRBV18 | TRBD1 | TGTGCCAGCTCACTTGATCTTCGGCAGGGGGCTGGAGCTTTCTTT | CASSLDLRQGAGAFF